This T cell receptor beta chain was obtained from a study of human T cells and chemical hapten exposure. Study context: Chiefly women, the patients showed alopecia areata, totalis or universalis.

TCRdb analysed the RACE reads with MiXCR anew, one entry per CDR3 protein. The sample has 80,000 to 100,000 distinct CDR3 sequences, about an eighth seen once. V dropped 2 bases and J dropped 1 base, with 8 bases sitting between them. The CDR3 is 15 amino acids. Germline CDR1 and CDR2: MNHEY and SVGAGI. Sample time point: patch test 1, 2 weeks after DPC sensitization. Treatment reported: therapeutic diphenylcyclopropenone sensitization with weekly scalp DPC. Blood draws came first, before each patch test. Many counts were recorded for this clonotype. The sequence was obtained from a woman in her 40s with alopecia areata. Some clones in this sample may be carry-over from other donors' samples. The chain employs TRBV6-5 and TRBJ2-2; D is uncertain. The specimen comprised whole blood, sampled in connection with sensitization to the hapten diphenylcyclopropenone (DPC). CDR3 in amino acids: CASSYQPGNTGELFF. CDR3 DNA: TGTGCCAGCAGTTACCAGCCGGGGAACACCGGGGAGCTGTTTTTT.